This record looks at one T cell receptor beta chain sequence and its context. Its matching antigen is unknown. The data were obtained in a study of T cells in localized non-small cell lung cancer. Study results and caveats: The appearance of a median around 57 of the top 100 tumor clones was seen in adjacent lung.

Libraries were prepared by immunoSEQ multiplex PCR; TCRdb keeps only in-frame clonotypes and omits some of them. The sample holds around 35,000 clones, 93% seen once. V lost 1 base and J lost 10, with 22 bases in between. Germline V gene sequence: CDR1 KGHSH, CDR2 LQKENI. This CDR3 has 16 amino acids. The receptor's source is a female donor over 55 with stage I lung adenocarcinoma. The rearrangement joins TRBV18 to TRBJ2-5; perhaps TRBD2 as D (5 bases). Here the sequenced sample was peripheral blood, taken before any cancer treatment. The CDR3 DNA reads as TGTGCCAGCTCACCACAGGGAGCGGTCTTAAGTTTTGACCAGTACTTC. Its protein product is CASSPQGAVLSFDQYF.